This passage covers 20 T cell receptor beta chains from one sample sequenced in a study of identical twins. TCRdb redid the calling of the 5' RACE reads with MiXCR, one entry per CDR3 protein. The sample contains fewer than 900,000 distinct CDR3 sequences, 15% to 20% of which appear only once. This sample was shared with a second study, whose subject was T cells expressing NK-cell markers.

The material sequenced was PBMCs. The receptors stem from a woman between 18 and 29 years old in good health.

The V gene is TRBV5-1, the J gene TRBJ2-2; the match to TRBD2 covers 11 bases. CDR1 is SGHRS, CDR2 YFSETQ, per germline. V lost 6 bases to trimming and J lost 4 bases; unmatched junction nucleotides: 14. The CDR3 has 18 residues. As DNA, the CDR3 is TGCGCCAGCAACCTAGGGACTAGCGGCCTTCGTGTCACCGGGGAGCTGTTTTTT. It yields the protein CASNLGTSGLRVTGELFF. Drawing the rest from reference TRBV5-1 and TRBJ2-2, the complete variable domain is KAGVTQTPRYLIKTRGQQVTLSCSPISGHRSVSWYQQTPGQGLQFLFEYFSETQRNKGNFPGRFSGRQFSNSRSEMNVSTLELGDSALYLCASNLGTSGLRVTGELFFGEGSRLTVL.

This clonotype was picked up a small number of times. The CDR3 nucleotides read TGTGCCAGCAGCCACGAGACAGGGGGCTCCTACGAGCAGTACTTC. Residues: CASSHETGGSYEQYF. The chain has TRBV3-1 and TRBJ2-7; 9 bases fit TRBD1. Germline trimming cut 3 bases from V and 0 bases from J; bases unmatched to any gene: 3. CDR3 length: 15 amino acids. Germline V gene lookup returns CDR1 LGHDT and CDR2 YNNKEL (reference sequence).

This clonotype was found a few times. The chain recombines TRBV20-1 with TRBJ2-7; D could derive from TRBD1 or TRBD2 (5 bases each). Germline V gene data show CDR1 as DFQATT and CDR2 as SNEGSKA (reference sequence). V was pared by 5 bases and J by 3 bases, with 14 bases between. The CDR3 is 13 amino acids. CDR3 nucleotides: TGCAGTGCTCCCCGGGACGCAGGCTACGAGCAGTACTTC. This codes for CSAPRDAGYEQYF.

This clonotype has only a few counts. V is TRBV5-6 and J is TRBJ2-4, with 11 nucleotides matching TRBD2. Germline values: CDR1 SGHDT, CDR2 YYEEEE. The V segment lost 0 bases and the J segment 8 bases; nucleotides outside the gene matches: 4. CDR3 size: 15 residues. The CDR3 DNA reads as TGTGCCAGCAGCTTGGCTAGCGGGAGGTGGGACATTCAGTACTTC. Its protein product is CASSLASGRWDIQYF.

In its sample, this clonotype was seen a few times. DNA for the CDR3: TGTGCCAGCACTTTTAGGGGCGTCCATGGCTACACCTTC. Amino acids: CASTFRGVHGYTF. This rearrangement joins TRBV12-3 or TRBV12-4 to TRBJ1-2; a weak D match, TRBD1 (5 bases). Trimming left V 7 bases short and J 6 bases short, with 15 bases between. CDR3 size: 13 residues.

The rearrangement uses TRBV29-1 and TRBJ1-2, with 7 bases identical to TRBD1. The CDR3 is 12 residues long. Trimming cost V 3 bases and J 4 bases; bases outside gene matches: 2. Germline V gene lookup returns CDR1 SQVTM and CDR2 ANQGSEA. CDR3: CSVEGQFYGYTF. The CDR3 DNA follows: TGCAGCGTTGAGGGACAGTTCTATGGCTACACCTTC. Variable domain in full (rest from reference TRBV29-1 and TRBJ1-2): SAVISQKPSRDICQRGTSLTIQCQVDSQVTMMFWYRQQPGQSLTLIATANQGSEATYESGFVIDKFPISRPNLTFSTLTVSNMSPEDSSIYLCSVEGQFYGYTFGSGTRLTVV.

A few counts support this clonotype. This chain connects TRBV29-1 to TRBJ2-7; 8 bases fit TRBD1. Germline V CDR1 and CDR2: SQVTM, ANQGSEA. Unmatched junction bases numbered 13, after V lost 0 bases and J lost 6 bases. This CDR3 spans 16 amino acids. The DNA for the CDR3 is TGCAGCGTTGAAGACTTCCAAGGGACAGGATGGGGCGAGCAGTACTTC. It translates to CSVEDFQGTGWGEQYF.

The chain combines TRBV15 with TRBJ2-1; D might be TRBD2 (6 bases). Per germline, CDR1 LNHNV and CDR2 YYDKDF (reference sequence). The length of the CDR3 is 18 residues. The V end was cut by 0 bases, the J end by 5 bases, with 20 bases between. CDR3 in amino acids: CATSRDKVPERVNNEQFF. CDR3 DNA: TGTGCCACCAGCAGAGATAAGGTCCCCGAGCGGGTAAACAATGAGCAGTTCTTC.

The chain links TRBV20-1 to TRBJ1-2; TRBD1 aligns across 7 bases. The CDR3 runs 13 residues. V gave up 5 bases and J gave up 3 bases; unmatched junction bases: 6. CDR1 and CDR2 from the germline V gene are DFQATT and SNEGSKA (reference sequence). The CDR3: CSASKGQHYGYTF. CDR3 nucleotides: TGCAGTGCTTCTAAGGGACAGCACTATGGCTACACCTTC.

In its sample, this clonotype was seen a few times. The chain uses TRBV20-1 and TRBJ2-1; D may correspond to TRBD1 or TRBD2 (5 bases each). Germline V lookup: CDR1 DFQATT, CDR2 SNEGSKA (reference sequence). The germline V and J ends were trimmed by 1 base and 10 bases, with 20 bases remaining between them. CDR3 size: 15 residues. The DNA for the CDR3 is TGCAGTGCTAGAGCTCCCGTCGGGGCCGCCGTAGAGCAGTTCTTC. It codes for CSARAPVGAAVEQFF.

The CDR3 reads CASPGPGEGDEQFF. The CDR3 coding sequence is TGCGCCAGCCCAGGGCCAGGGGAGGGAGATGAGCAGTTCTTC. V usage is TRBV5-1 and J usage is TRBJ2-1, with a weak D call TRBD2 (7 bases). This CDR3 has 14 residues. The V end lost 7 bases, the J end lost 8 bases, and 19 bases lay between the germline ends. Germline CDR1 is SGHRS and CDR2 is YFSETQ.

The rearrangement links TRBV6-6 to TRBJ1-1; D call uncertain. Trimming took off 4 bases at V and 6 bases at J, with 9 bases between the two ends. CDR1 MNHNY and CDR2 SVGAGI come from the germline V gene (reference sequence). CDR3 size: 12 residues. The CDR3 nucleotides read TGTGCCAGCAGTTCCCGGGCCCCTGAAGCTTTCTTT. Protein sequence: CASSSRAPEAFF.

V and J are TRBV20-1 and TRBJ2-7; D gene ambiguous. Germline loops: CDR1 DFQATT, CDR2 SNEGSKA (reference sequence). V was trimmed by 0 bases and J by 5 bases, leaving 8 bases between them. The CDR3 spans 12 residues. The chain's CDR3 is CSARDSGNEQYF. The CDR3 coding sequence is TGCAGTGCTAGAGATTCGGGTAACGAGCAGTACTTC.

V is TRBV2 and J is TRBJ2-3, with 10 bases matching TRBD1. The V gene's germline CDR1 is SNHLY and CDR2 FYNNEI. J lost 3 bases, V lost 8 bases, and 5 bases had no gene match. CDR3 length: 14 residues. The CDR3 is CASHRDRGTDTQYF. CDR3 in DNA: TGTGCCAGCCACCGGGACAGGGGTACAGATACGCAGTATTTT.

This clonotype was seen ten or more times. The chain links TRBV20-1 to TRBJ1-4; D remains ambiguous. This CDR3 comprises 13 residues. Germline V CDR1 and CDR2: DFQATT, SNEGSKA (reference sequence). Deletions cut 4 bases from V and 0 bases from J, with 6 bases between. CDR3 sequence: CSAKDPTNEKLFF. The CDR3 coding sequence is TGCAGTGCTAAAGACCCAACTAATGAAAAACTGTTTTTT.

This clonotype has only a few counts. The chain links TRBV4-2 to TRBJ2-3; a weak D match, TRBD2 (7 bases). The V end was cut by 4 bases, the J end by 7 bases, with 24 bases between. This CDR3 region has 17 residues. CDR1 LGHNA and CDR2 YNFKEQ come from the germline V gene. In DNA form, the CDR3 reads TGTGCCAGCAGCCCGGGGGTGGCGGGGGCGCGTGTGTATACGCAGTATTTT. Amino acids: CASSPGVAGARVYTQYF.

The CDR3, as DNA: TGCGCCAGCAACTACGACTTAGAAGCAGAAGCTTTCTTT. This encodes CASNYDLEAEAFF. The rearrangement joins TRBV5-1 to TRBJ1-1; D not certain. Germline V gives CDR1 SGHRS, CDR2 YFSETQ. The CDR3 has 13 amino acids. V lost 6 bases and J 8 bases, leaving 17 bases between the germline ends.

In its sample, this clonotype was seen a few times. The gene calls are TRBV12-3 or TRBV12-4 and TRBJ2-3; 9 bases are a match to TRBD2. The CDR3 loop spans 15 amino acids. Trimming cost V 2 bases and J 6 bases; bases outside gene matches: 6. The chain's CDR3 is CASSLMAGGGDTQYF. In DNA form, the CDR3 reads TGTGCCAGCAGTTTAATGGCGGGGGGGGGTGATACGCAGTATTTT.

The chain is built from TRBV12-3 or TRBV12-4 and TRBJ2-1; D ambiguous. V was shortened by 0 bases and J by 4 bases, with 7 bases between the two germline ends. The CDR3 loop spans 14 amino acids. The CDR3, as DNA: TGTGCCAGCAGTTTAGCCCAGCCATACAATGAGCAGTTCTTC. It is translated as CASSLAQPYNEQFF.

Here the CDR3 reads CASASDRENTEAFF. CDR3 coding DNA: TGTGCCAGCGCCTCCGACAGAGAGAACACTGAAGCTTTCTTT. The J gene is TRBJ1-1, the V gene TRBV12-3 or TRBV12-4, with D maybe TRBD1 (5 bases). The CDR3 has 14 residues. V was shortened by 8 bases and J by 1 base, with 14 bases between the two germline ends.